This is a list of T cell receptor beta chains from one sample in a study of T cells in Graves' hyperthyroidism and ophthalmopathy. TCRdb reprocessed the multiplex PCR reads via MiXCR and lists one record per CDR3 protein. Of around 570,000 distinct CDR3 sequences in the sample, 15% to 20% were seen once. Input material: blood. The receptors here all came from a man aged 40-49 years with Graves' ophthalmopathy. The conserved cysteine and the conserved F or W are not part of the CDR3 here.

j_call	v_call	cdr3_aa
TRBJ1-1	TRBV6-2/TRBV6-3	ASSPDRAHTEAF
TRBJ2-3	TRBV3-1	ASSQDSGVGTDTQY
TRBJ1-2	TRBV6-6	ASSYSIRVDGYT
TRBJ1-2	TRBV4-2	ASSQRGRAYGYT
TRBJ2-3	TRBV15	ATSRVETSGGRWGTDTQY
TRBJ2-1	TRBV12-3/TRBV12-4	ASGGDSYNEQF
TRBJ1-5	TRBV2	ASSEATGGRQPQH
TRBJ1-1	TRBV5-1	ASSSGRINTEAF
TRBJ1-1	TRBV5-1	ASSLEAGGNIEAF
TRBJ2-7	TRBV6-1	ASLIPTGASQY
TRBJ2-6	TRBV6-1	ASTRSGQGAGGANVLT
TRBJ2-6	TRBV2	ASSNRDKANVLT
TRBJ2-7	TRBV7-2	ASSLGEGLSYEQY
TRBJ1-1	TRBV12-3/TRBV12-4	ASSLRGPDTEAF
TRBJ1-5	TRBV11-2	ASSPRWTVYSNQPQH
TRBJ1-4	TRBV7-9	ASSSMAGGVKLF
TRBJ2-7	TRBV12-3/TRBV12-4	ASSPPEAGETYEQY
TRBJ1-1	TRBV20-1	GTQDSNTEAF
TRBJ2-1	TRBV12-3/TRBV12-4	ASSLQGPQF
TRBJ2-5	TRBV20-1	SAKAGGTSGKTQY
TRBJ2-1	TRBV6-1	ASSDPHNNEQF
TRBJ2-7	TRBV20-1	SARARWDRGYEQY
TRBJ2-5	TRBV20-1	SARDVVAAYQETQY
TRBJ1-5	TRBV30	AWSDMNGGFSNQPQH
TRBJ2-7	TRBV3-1	ASRLTATYEQY
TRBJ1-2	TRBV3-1	ASSLSGQGAGYT
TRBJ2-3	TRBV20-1	SAAPGLPADTQY
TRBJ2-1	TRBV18	ASTPRDRGNEQF
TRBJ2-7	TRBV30	AWGGDLAYEQY
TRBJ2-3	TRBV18	ASSSGTGTDTQY
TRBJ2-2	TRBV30	AWSVLGNRILAGELF
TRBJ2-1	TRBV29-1	SVETSGSSYNEQF
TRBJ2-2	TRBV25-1	ASKRSHTGELF
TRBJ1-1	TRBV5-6	ASSLSWDMKAF
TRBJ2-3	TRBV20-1	SAGGGSRTADTQY
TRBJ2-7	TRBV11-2	ASSPLRGRAWEQY
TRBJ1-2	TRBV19	ASSIEGSNFYGYT
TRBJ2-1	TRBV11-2	ASSLELSYNEQF